This T cell receptor beta chain was observed in a study of CD8+ T cells in alopecia areata (dated by TCRdb to about 2018). About the study as a whole: The treated patients, all with moderate-to-severe alopecia areata, were enrolled in an open-label pilot trial of oral tofacitinib given at 5 to 10 mg twice daily. Patients received tofacitinib for 6 to 18 months and were then followed off drug for 6 months to check for delayed response and recurrence. Scalp clonality was compared across normal scalp (n=4), patchy alopecia areata scalp (n=8), and alopecia totalis/universalis scalp (n=8). TCRbeta CDR3 regions were amplified by immunoSEQ multiplex PCR using 35 Vbeta forward and 13 Jbeta reverse primers. The study used high-throughput TCRbeta sequencing to examine T cell clonal expansion in alopecia areata, in both the C3H/HeJ mouse model and human patients. For the treated patients, the SALT score, which quantifies what percentage of scalp surface area is affected, served as the measure of disease severity. Scalp tissue and sorted CD4+ and CD8+ peripheral blood T cells from patchy and totalis/universalis alopecia areata patients and from healthy controls were covered by human TCRbeta sequencing. The RNA source kit depended on sample type: the PAXgene miRNA kit for fixed scalp, the miRNeasy kit for PBMCs, and the RNeasy kit for mouse skin. Biopsies were taken from tofacitinib-treated patients at baseline and again at 4 and 24 weeks into treatment, and several of those patients also had a later scalp biopsy. Here is what the overall study found, with its caveats: Compared with mice, TCR sequences shared between patients were less clear, possibly partly because of HLA diversity across the patient population. Because the treated cohort was small and had just a single nonresponder, larger studies are needed to establish links between baseline CD8+ expansion and response. Scalp clonality and the number of expanded CD8+ clones among the top 100 scalp clones were significantly decreased by tofacitinib. Compared with normal scalp, lesional scalp had higher clonality and more expanded CD8+ clones, particularly in alopecia totalis/universalis, a pattern that suggests antigenic drive. Many expanded lesional clones persisted in scalp and blood during tofacitinib treatment, which may partly explain relapse after stopping treatment. Resident alphabeta T cells in normal human skin are also sequenced, complicating scalp TCR repertoire analysis, unlike mouse skin dominated by gammadelta T cells.

Trimming at the junction amounts to 4 bases on V and 4 bases on J, and the germline ends lie 4 bases apart. The CDR3 runs 10 residues from the cysteine to the phenylalanine. Only the CDR3 portion is preserved as DNA: 30 bases, with reading frame beginning at the first base. Looking up the germline V gene yields CDR1 SQVTM and CDR2 ANQGSEA. Receptors were amplified or captured by the immunoSEQ multiplex PCR assay. To provide template for TCR sequencing, every sample had RNA extracted and reverse transcribed into cDNA. First-strand cDNA was synthesized using SuperScript III with a 2:1 mix of oligo-dT and random hexamers. A synthetic immune receptor repertoire was used to gauge amplification bias, and whatever bias remained was removed computationally. Regarding the original processing steps: Raw reads were preprocessed for error removal, and CDR3 was defined according to IMGT conventions as running from the conserved cysteine to phenylalanine. Clonality was calculated as 1 minus Shannon entropy normalized by log2 of the number of productive unique TCRs. Whether each scalp clone was CD4 or CD8 was inferred by checking scalp TCRbeta sequences against the CD4 and CD8 repertoires from sorted blood. TCRdb took over this immuneACCESS table, retaining in-frame rearrangements with V and J assigned. Such tables are incomplete; in checked studies, under half of the missing clones stem from an unresolved V gene, and the remainder is unexplained. V, J and clone size are taken as reported in that table, and D and trimming were inferred from the DNA itself. The sample table lists some 190,000 clones, about three fifths of them with a count of one. The ten largest clones take up approximately 1% of the sample.

Details on this clone: This clone's antigen is unknown. No clone much larger than this one lies a single base away; base qualities are absent.

Per the publication, the time point label means: 24 weeks on oral tofacitinib. Read against the paper, the sample's treatment or condition label means: oral pan-JAK inhibitor, 5-10 mg twice daily. Lesional scalp punch biopsies and peripheral blood were collected from alopecia areata patients. PBMCs were separated by density centrifugation and stained for CD3, CD4 and CD8, after which CD4+ and CD8+ T cells were sorted on a FACSAria. The sequencing used CD4+ T cells sorted from blood, collected at week 24, from a patient treated with tofacitinib. Rearrangement joined TRBV29-1 to TRBJ1-2; no D gene can be assigned with confidence. The TCR sequence derives from a human donor with alopecia areata. The CDR3 protein: CSVAPYGYTF. The sequence in DNA is TGCAGCGTTGCTCCCTATGGCTACACCTTC.